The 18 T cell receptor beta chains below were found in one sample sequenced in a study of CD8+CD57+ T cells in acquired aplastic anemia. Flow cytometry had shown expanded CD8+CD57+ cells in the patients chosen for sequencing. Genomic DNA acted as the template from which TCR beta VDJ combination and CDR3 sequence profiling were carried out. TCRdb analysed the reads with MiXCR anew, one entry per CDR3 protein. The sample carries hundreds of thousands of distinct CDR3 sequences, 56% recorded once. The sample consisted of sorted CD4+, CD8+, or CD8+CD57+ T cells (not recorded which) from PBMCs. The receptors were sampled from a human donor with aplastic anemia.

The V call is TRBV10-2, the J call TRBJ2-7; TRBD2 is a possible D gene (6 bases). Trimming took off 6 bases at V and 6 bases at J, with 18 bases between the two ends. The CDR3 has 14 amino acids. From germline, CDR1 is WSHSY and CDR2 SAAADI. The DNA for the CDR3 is TGCGCCAGCAGCGCGACATCTCCGGAGGGCGAGCAGTACTTC. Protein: CASSATSPEGEQYF.

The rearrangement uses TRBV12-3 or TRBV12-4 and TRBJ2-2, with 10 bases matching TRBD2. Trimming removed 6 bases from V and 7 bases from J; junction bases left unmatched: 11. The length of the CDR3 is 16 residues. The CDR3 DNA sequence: TGTGCCAGCAGCTTAACGTGGACTAGCGGCGGCGGGGAGCTGTTTTTT. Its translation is CASSLTWTSGGGELFF.

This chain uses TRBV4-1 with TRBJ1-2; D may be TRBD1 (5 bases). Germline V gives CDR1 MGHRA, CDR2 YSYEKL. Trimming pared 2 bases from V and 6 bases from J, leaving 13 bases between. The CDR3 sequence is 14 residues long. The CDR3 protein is CASSQTIRVDGYTF. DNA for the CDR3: TGCGCCAGCAGCCAAACGATCAGGGTGGATGGCTACACCTTC.

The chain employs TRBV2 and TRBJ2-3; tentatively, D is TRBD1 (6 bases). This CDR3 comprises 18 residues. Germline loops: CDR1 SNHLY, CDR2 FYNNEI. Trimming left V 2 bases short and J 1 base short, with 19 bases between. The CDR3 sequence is CASSELGSGESGTDTQYF. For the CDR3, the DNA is TGTGCCAGCAGTGAATTGGGTTCAGGGGAGTCTGGCACAGATACGCAGTATTTT.

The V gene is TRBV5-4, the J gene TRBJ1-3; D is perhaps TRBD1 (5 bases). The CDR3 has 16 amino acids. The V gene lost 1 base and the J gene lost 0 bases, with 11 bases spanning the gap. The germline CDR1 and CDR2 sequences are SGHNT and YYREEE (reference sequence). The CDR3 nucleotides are TGTGCCAGCAGCTTGTGGGAGGGGAGCTCTGGAAACACCATATATTTT. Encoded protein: CASSLWEGSSGNTIYF.

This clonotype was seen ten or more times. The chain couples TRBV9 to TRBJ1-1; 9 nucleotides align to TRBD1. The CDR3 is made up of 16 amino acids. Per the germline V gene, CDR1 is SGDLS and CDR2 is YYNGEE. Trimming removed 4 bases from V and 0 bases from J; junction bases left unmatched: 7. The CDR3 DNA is TGTGCCAGCAGCCCGCGGGACAGGGACATGAACACTGAAGCTTTCTTT. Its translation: CASSPRDRDMNTEAFF.

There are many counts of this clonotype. The CDR3 bases are TGCGCCAGCAGCTTTAACGAAGACCAAACCGGGACAGAGAGGCGAAAACTGTTTTTT. Residues: CASSFNEDQTGTERRKLFF. The chain joins TRBV5-1 to TRBJ1-4, with 7 bases lining up with TRBD1. Losses at the gene ends were 2 bases for V and 10 bases for J; bases not matched to a gene: 23. Germline-derived CDR1 and CDR2 are SGHRS and YFSETQ. This CDR3 contains 19 residues.

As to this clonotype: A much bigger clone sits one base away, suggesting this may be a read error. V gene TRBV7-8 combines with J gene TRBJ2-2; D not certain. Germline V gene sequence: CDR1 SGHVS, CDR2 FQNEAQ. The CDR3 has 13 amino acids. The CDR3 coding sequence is TGTGTCAGCAGCTTGGATGGTGTGGGGGAGCTGTTTTTT. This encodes CVSSLDGVGELFF.

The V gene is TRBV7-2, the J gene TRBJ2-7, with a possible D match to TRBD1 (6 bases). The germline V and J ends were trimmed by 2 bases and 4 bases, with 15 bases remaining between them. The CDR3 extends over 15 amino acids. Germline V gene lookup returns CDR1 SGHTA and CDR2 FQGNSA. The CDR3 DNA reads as TGTGCCAGCAGCTTACAGGCAGGGGAACCTTACGAGCAGTACTTC. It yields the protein CASSLQAGEPYEQYF. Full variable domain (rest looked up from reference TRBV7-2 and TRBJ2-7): GAGVSQSPSNKVTEKGKDVELRCDPISGHTALYWYRQSLGQGLEFLIYFQGNSAPDKSGLPSDRFSAERTGGSVSTLTIQRTQQEDSAVYLCASSLQAGEPYEQYFGPGTRLTVT.

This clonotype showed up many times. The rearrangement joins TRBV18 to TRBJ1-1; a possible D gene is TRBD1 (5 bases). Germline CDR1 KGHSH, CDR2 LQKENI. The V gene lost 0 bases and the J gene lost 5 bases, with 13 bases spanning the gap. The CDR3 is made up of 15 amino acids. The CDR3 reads CASSPPHRSGTEAFF. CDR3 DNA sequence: TGTGCCAGCTCACCACCGCACAGGTCGGGGACTGAAGCTTTCTTT.

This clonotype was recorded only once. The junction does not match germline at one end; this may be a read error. The CDR3 spells CAGSQKGLNEQYF. The CDR3 bases are TGTGCCGGCAGCCAAAAGGGACTAAATGAGCAGTACTTC. The rearrangement links TRBV3-1 to TRBJ2-7, with 7 nucleotides matching TRBD2. Germline V CDR1 and CDR2: LGHDT, YNNKEL (reference sequence). The CDR3 covers 13 residues.

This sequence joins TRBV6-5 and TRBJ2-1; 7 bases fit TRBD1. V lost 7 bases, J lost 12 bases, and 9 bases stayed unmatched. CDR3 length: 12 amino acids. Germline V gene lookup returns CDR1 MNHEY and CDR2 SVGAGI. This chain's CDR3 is CASNRQGMGQFF. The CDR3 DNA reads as TGTGCCAGCAATCGACAGGGAATGGGGCAGTTCTTC.

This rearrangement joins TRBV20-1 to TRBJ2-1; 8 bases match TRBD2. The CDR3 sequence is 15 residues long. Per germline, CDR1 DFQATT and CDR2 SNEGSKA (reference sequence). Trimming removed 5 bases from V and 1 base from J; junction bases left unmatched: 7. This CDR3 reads CSAPAGTRSYNEQFF. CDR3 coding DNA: TGCAGTGCTCCAGCCGGGACTAGGTCCTACAATGAGCAGTTCTTC.

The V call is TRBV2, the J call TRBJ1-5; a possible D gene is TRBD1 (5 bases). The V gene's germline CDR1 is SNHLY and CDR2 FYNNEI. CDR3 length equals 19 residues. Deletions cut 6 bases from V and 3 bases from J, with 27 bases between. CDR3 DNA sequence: TGTGCCAGCAGGGTCGGCGGGCAGGACACTTGGGGATCCAATCAGCCCCAGCATTTT. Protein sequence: CASRVGGQDTWGSNQPQHF.

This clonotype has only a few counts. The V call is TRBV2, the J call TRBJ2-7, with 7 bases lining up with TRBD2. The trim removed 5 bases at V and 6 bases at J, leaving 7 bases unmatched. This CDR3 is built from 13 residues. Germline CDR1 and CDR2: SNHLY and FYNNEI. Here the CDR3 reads CASSSSREGEQYF. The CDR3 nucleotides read TGTGCCAGCAGTTCCTCAAGGGAGGGCGAGCAGTACTTC.

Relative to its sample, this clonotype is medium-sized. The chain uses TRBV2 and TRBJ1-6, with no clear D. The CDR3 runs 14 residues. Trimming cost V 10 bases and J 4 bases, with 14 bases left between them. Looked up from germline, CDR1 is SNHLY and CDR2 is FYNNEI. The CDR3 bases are TGTGCCACCTCCCTTGGTGGGTATAATTCACCCCTCCACTTT. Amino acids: CATSLGGYNSPLHF.

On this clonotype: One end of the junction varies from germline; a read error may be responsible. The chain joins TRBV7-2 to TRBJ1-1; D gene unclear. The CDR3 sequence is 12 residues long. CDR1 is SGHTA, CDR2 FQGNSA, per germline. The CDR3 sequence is CACSLVGGGAFF. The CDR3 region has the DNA TGTGCCTGCAGCTTAGTTGGAGGCGGCGCTTTCTTT.

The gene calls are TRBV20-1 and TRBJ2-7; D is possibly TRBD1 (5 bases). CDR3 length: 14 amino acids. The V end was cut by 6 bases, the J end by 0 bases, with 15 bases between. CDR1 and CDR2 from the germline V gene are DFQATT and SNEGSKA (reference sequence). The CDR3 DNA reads TGCAGTGCCCGCCCTGGACACTCCTCCTACGAGCAGTACTTC. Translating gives CSARPGHSSYEQYF.